The T cell receptor (beta chain) under discussion was sequenced for a study of T cell repertoires in cytomegalovirus infection. For the study at large: Both a matching HLA type and CMV infection were indicated by public TCR beta signatures. Overall study results and limits: It was HLA-C-restricted CMV-specific TCR beta clonotypes that dominated the response ex vivo. CMV carriers having the relevant HLA were flagged by cumulative public TCR beta family frequency.

TCRdb re-called the reads through MiXCR, storing one row per CDR3 protein. The sample has some 680,000 distinct CDR3 sequences, under 40% seen once. The CDR3 is 14 residues long. Germline lookup yields CDR1 MNHEY and CDR2 SMNVEV (reference sequence). V was trimmed by 7 bases and J by 3 bases, leaving 10 bases between them. About this clonotype itself: The target antigen is unknown.

This clonotype was obtained from a human donor in good health (CMV status not recorded). Some clones in this sample may be carry-over from other donors' samples. Sequencing was carried out using PBMCs. This chain joins TRBV27 and TRBJ2-6; D is unresolved. The CDR3 protein is CASTEYFGANVLTF. The CDR3 nucleotides are TGTGCCAGCACTGAATACTTTGGGGCCAACGTCCTGACTTTC.